The text below deals with one TCR beta chain. A universal primer binding site was introduced by template switching. The final cDNA contained unique molecular identifiers. One entry per CDR3 protein, called by TCRdb with MiXCR from the 5' RACE reads. Here the sample spans a few hundred thousand distinct CDR3 sequences, approximately 16% being singletons. This specimen comes from a study of identical twins. With 0 bases removed from V and 3 bases from J, the gap between germline ends came to 13 bases. Germline loops: CDR1 SGHRS, CDR2 YFSETQ. The CDR3 spans 16 residues. The sample was also linked to a second study, of yellow fever vaccine responses in identical twins.

This sequence was found in a woman between 18 and 29 years old in good health. This sequence joins TRBV5-1 and TRBJ1-5, with TRBD1 as a possible D gene (5 bases). Sequencing was done on a sample of CD4+ T cells sorted from blood. The CDR3 spells CASSLGDGMINQPQHF. Written as DNA, the CDR3 is TGCGCCAGCAGCTTGGGGGACGGAATGATCAATCAGCCCCAGCATTTT.